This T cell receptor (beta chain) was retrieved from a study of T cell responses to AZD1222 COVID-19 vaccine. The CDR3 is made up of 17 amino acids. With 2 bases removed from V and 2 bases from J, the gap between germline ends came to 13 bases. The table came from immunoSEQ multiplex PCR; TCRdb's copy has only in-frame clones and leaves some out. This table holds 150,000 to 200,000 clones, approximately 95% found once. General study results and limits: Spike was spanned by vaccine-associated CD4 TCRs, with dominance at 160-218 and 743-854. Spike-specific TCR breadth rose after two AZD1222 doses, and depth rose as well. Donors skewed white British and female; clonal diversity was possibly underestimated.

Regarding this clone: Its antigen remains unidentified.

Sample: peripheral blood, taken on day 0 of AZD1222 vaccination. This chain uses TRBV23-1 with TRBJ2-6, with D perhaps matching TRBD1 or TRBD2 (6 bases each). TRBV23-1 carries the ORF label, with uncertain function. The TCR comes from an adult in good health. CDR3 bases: TGCGCCAGCAGTCAAATAGGAGGGGGAACTGGGGCCAACGTCCTGACTTTC. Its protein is CASSQIGGGTGANVLTF.